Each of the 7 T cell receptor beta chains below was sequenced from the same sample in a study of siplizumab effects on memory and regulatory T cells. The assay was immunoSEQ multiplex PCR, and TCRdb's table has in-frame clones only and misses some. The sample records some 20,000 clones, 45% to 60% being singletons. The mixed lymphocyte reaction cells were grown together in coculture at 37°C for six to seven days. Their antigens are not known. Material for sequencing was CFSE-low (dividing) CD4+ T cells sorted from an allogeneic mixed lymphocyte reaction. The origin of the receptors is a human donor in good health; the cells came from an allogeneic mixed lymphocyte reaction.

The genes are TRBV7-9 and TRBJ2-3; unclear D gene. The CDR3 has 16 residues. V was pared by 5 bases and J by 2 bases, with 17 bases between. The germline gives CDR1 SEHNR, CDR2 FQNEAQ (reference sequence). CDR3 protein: CASSPPGTGFTDTQYF. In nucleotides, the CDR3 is TGTGCCAGCAGCCCCCCTGGCACCGGATTCACAGATACGCAGTATTTT. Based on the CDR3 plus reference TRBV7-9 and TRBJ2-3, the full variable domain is DTGVSQNPRHKITKRGQNVTFRCDPISEHNRLYWYRQTLGQGPEFLTYFQNEAQLEKSRLLSDRFSAERPKGSFSTLEIQRTEQGDSAMYLCASSPPGTGFTDTQYFGPGTRLTVL.

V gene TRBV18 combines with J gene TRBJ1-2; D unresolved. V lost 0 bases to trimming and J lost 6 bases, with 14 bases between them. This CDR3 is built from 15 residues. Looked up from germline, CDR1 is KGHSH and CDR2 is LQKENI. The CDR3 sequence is CASSPPLSGEHGYTF. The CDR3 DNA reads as TGTGCCAGCTCACCACCTTTGTCTGGGGAGCATGGCTACACCTTC.

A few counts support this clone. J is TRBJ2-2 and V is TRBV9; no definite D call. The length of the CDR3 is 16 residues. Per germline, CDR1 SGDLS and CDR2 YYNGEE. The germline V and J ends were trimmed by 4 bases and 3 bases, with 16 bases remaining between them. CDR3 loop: CASSFPPDQYTGELFF. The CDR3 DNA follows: TGTGCCAGCAGCTTTCCCCCCGACCAATACACCGGGGAGCTGTTTTTT.

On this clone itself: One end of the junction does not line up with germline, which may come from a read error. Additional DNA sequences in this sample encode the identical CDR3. The CDR3 DNA is TGTGCCAGCTCACTAACAGTGAACACTGGGGAGCTGTTTTTT. The encoded protein is CASSLTVNTGELFF. V and J are TRBV18 and TRBJ2-2; D remains ambiguous. CDR1 is KGHSH, CDR2 LQKENI, per germline. This CDR3 region has 14 residues.

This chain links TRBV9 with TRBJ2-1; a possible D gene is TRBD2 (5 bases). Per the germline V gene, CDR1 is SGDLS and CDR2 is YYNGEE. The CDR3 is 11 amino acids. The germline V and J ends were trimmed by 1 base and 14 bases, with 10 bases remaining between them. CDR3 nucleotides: TGTGCCAGCAGCGTACGGGAAAGGGAGTTCTTC. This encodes CASSVREREFF.

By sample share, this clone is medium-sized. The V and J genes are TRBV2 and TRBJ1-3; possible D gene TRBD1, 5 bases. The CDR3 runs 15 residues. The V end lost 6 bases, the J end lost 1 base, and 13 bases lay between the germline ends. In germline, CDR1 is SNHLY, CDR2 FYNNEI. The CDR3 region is CASSPQGLSGNTIYF. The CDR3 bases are TGTGCCAGCAGCCCCCAGGGACTATCTGGAAACACCATATATTTT.

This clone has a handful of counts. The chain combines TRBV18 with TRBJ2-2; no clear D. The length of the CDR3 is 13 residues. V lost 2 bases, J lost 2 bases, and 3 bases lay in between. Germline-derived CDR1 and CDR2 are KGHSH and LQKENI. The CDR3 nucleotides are TGTGCCAGCTCACCAGGAAACACCGGGGAGCTGTTTTTT. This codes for CASSPGNTGELFF.